Listed below are T cell receptor beta chains from one sample, sequenced in a study of response to subunit inactivated influenza vaccine. Using its own MiXCR run on the RT-PCR reads, TCRdb lists one record per CDR3 protein. The sample lists 800,000 to 1,000,000 distinct CDR3 sequences, about 20% seen once, with roughly 10% in the top ten. The sample consisted of PBMCs from blood, taken about 5 days after vaccination. The receptors come from a man between 50 and 59 years old who received an inactivated influenza vaccine. Each CDR3 is given with its conserved first and last residue. D genes are given only for firm matches. Not every row has a clone size; where given, it reads once, few, many or a size class.

d_call clone_size j_call v_call cdr3_nt cdr3_aa
- few TRBJ2-4 TRBV5-5 TGTGCCAGCAGCTTGTCTCCAGGAAAGAACATTCAGTACTTC CASSLSPGKNIQYF
- - TRBJ1-3 TRBV4-1 TGCGCCAGCAGCCAAGACCCTTTCGGCAGGGCTGGAAACACCATATATTTT CASSQDPFGRAGNTIYF
TRBD2 - TRBJ2-1 TRBV6-5 TGTGCCAGCAGTTACTCGTTGACTAGCGGGGCACATGAGAATGAGCAGTTCTTC CASSYSLTSGAHENEQFF
- - TRBJ2-5 TRBV4-3 TGCGCCAGCAGCCAGTCCGTTAGCCAAGAGACCCAGTACTTC CASSQSVSQETQYF
- - TRBJ2-2 TRBV4-3 TGCGCCAGCAGCCAAGATAGGGGGAGCACCGGGGAGCTGTTTTTT CASSQDRGSTGELFF
- - TRBJ2-1 TRBV28 TGTGCCAGCAGAGGGAGGCAGGGGGTTTCTGGAGGGCCTTTTTACAATGAGCAGTTCTTC CASRGRQGVSGGPFYNEQFF
TRBD1 few TRBJ1-1 TRBV7-9 TGTGCCAGTTTCGGGACAGGGGGTTTGAACACTGAAGCTTTCTTT CASFGTGGLNTEAFF
- many TRBJ2-1 TRBV4-2 TGTGCCAGCAGCCGGGGGCTAGCGTACAATGAGCAGTTCTTC CASSRGLAYNEQFF
- - TRBJ2-7 TRBV18 TGTGCCAGCTCACCGCAGGCCTACGAGCAGTACTTC CASSPQAYEQYF
- - TRBJ2-1 TRBV20-1 TGCAGTGCTAGCGGCGAAGGGCGGGAAAAGAATGAGCAGTTCTTC CSASGEGREKNEQFF
- many TRBJ2-1 TRBV12-3/TRBV12-4 TGTGCCAGCAAATCCCAAGGCCACTATAGTGAGCAGTTCTTC CASKSQGHYSEQFF
- - TRBJ2-1 TRBV28 TGTGCCAGCAATCCTCAGCGGAGCTCCTACAATGAGCAGTTCTTC CASNPQRSSYNEQFF
- few TRBJ1-6 TRBV12-3/TRBV12-4 TGTGCCAGCAGAGTCTCTGGTTCACCCCTCCACTTT CASRVSGSPLHF
- - TRBJ1-1 TRBV20-1 TGCAGTGCTGAGCAGGGTACCACTGAAGCTTTCTTT CSAEQGTTEAFF
- few TRBJ1-2 TRBV5-6 TGTGCCAGCAGCTATGTTACACTATTCGACCCCTCCCGGGACCGCTACACCTTC CASSYVTLFDPSRDRYTF
TRBD2 few TRBJ2-7 TRBV5-1 TGCGCCAGCAGCGCGGGACTAGCGGGAAAGAACGAGCAGTACTTC CASSAGLAGKNEQYF
TRBD2 - TRBJ2-7 TRBV27 TGTGCCAGCATCACTTTGAGGCGGGAGGGCCGCTACGAGCAGTACTTC CASITLRREGRYEQYF
- few TRBJ1-1 TRBV21-1 TGTGCCAGCAGCAACCACGAGCGCAGGGAGGACACTGAAGCTTTCTTT CASSNHERREDTEAFF
TRBD1 - TRBJ1-2 TRBV7-8 TGTGCCAGCACCAACGGAACAGGGGCCACCTATGGCTACACCTTC CASTNGTGATYGYTF
- - TRBJ1-6 TRBV7-2 TGTGCCAGCAGCAAAGATGGGTCCGCGCCTGGTTCACCCCTCCACTTT CASSKDGSAPGSPLHF
TRBD2 - TRBJ2-1 TRBV20-1 TGCAGTGCTAGAGTAGGTACTAGCGGGGGAGGAAGAAATTACAATGAGCAGTTCTTC CSARVGTSGGGRNYNEQFF
TRBD2 - TRBJ2-1 TRBV20-1 TGCAGTGCTGCCGACCCTGGCGGGAGCTCCTACAATGAGCAGTTCTTC CSAADPGGSSYNEQFF
TRBD2 few TRBJ2-2 TRBV7-8 TGTGCCAGCAGCTTAAGACTAGCGGGGGCTGGGGAGCTGTTTTTT CASSLRLAGAGELFF
TRBD2 - TRBJ2-1 TRBV29-1 TGCAGCGTTGAAGAAGGTCTAGCGGGGTACAATGAGCAGTTCTTC CSVEEGLAGYNEQFF
- few TRBJ1-2 TRBV29-1 TGCAGCGTTAATTGGGGGTATGGCTACACCTTC CSVNWGYGYTF
- - TRBJ2-7 TRBV10-3 TGTGCCATCGGTCGCCGTGATGACGAGCAGTACTTC CAIGRRDDEQYF
- few TRBJ1-2 TRBV7-2 TGTGCCAGCAGGCCGGCAGACCCCCTCCATGGCTACACCTTC CASRPADPLHGYTF
- - TRBJ2-2 TRBV10-3 TGTGCCATCAGCATATGGAACACCGGGGAGCTGTTTTTT CAISIWNTGELFF
TRBD1 - TRBJ2-3 TRBV7-6 TGTGCCAGCAGCTTAGGAGGGGGCTTACCAGATACGCAGTATTTT CASSLGGGLPDTQYF
- few TRBJ1-6 TRBV7-2 TGTGCCAGCAGCTTAAACAGGATTAATAATTCACCCCTCCACTTT CASSLNRINNSPLHF
TRBD2 - TRBJ2-3 TRBV11-2 TGTGCCAGCAGCTTGACTAGCGGGTGGGGCACAGATACGCAGTATTTT CASSLTSGWGTDTQYF
- few TRBJ1-2 TRBV12-3/TRBV12-4 TGTGCCAGCAGGCTTAGCGGAAACTATGGCTACACCTTC CASRLSGNYGYTF
- few TRBJ1-4 TRBV20-1 TGCAGTGCTAGAGATCCCGGTACGGCTAATGAAAAACTGTTTTTT CSARDPGTANEKLFF
TRBD2 few TRBJ2-1 TRBV5-1 TGCGCCAGCAGCCCAACTAGCGGGAGTAGCAATGAGCAGTTCTTC CASSPTSGSSNEQFF
- - TRBJ2-3 TRBV6-6 TGTGCCAGCAGTTACTCCCTGGATACGCAGTATTTT CASSYSLDTQYF
- - TRBJ1-1 TRBV10-3 TGTGCCATCAGTGACACCTTGGACATGAACACTGAAGCTTTCTTT CAISDTLDMNTEAFF
TRBD1 many TRBJ1-5 TRBV12-3/TRBV12-4 TGTGCCAGCAGTCTCGACAGGGGGCTGAATCAGCCCCAGCATTTT CASSLDRGLNQPQHF
- few TRBJ1-2 TRBV29-1 TGCAGCGTTGAAGATCTCCCCGGACTAGGCTATGGCTACACCTTC CSVEDLPGLGYGYTF
- - TRBJ2-6 TRBV11-2 TGTGCCAGCAGCTTAATAGGTGGGGCCAACGTCCTGACTTTC CASSLIGGANVLTF
TRBD2 - TRBJ2-1 TRBV10-3 TGTGCCATCAGGGGACTAGCGGGATCCGCTCTCAATGAGCAGTTCTTC CAIRGLAGSALNEQFF
TRBD2 few TRBJ2-5 TRBV28 TGTGCCAGCAGCACAAGGACTAGCGGGTTGAGAAAGACCCAGTACTTC CASSTRTSGLRKTQYF
TRBD1 - TRBJ2-7 TRBV4-2 TGTGCCAGCAGCCAAGAGGGTTTTGGGGGACAGGGCTACGAGCAGTACTTC CASSQEGFGGQGYEQYF
TRBD1 - TRBJ1-2 TRBV7-2 TGTGCCAGCAGCTCTACCGGGACAGGGCCCTATGGCTACACCTTC CASSSTGTGPYGYTF
- few TRBJ1-1 TRBV27 TGTGCCAGCAGGCGACGGGGGGGCACTGAAGCTTTCTTT CASRRRGGTEAFF
TRBD2 few TRBJ2-1 TRBV10-3 TGTGCCATCCAGACTAGCGGGAGGGTATCAACCGGGAACAATGAGCAGTTCTTC CAIQTSGRVSTGNNEQFF